Below are 20 T cell receptor beta chains sequenced from a single sample in a study of cytomegalovirus exposure and HLA in healthy donors. It was with 60 Vbeta and 13 Jbeta primers that the PCR ran. The assay was immunoSEQ multiplex PCR, and TCRdb's table has in-frame clones only and misses some. The repertoire has roughly 200,000 clones, approximately 85% of them found once; the top ten carry about 2.5%. Sequencing used PBMCs. These TCRs come from a woman in her forties or fifties in good health and CMV-seronegative.

The rearrangement uses TRBV6-5 and TRBJ1-1; D ambiguous. The CDR3 runs 13 residues. Germline loops: CDR1 MNHEY, CDR2 SVGAGI. Deletions cut 5 bases from V and 4 bases from J, with 11 bases between. The CDR3, as DNA: TGTGCCAGCAGTCCTGGACTGCGCACTGAAGCTTTCTTT. It specifies CASSPGLRTEAFF.

The V gene is TRBV27, the J gene TRBJ2-3; D uncertain. V gave up 3 bases and J gave up 2 bases, with 12 bases separating them. The germline V gene has CDR1 MNHEY and CDR2 SMNVEV (reference sequence). This CDR3 comprises 15 residues. For the CDR3, the DNA is TGTGCCAGCAGTTTTCTGAGTCGTCACACAGATACGCAGTATTTT. Its protein product is CASSFLSRHTDTQYF.

The gene calls are TRBV5-4 and TRBJ2-6; D is undetermined. CDR1 is SGHNT and CDR2 is YYREEE in the germline V gene (reference sequence). Deletions cut 3 bases from V and 0 bases from J, with 10 bases between. CDR3 length: 16 amino acids. The chain's CDR3 is CASSSGGHSGANVLTF. The CDR3, as DNA: TGTGCCAGCAGCTCCGGTGGTCACTCTGGGGCCAACGTCCTGACTTTC.

The table lists this clone with a few counts. This rearrangement joins TRBV14 to TRBJ1-1; possible D gene TRBD1, 5 bases. The germline CDR1 and CDR2 sequences are SGHDN and FVKESK. V lost 3 bases, J lost 6 bases, and 14 bases lay in between. The CDR3 covers 14 residues. CDR3 amino acids: CASSQQGALPEAFF. The CDR3 region has the DNA TGTGCCAGCAGCCAGCAAGGGGCTTTGCCTGAAGCTTTCTTT.

The rearrangement links TRBV5-1 to TRBJ2-1, with 11 bases fitting TRBD2. Germline V gene sequence: CDR1 SGHRS, CDR2 YFSETQ. V gave up 1 base and J gave up 8 bases; unmatched junction bases: 5. The CDR3 runs 15 residues. The CDR3 DNA is TGCGCCAGCAGCTTGCAACTAGCGGGAGTGGATGAGCAGTTCTTC. Its translation: CASSLQLAGVDEQFF.

The genes are TRBV4-2 and TRBJ1-1; a possible D gene is TRBD1 (5 bases). The CDR3 is 14 amino acids. Trimming cost V 1 base and J 1 base, with 7 bases left between them. CDR1 is LGHNA and CDR2 is YNFKEQ in the germline V gene. CDR3 DNA sequence: TGTGCCAGCAGCCAAGTGACAGCGAACACTGAAGCTTTCTTT. It encodes CASSQVTANTEAFF.

V is TRBV7-2 and J is TRBJ1-5; D gene unclear. The CDR3 has 15 residues. The germline V gene has CDR1 SGHTA and CDR2 FQGNSA. V lost 1 base, J lost 9 bases, and 16 bases lay in between. CDR3 DNA: TGTGCCAGCAGCTTAGTGGCTTCCTCGGGTACGCCCCAGCATTTT. Protein: CASSLVASSGTPQHF.

J is TRBJ1-2 and V is TRBV7-8; D gene unclear. The V end was cut by 2 bases, the J end by 2 bases, with 12 bases between. From germline, CDR1 is SGHVS and CDR2 FQNEAQ. This CDR3 region has 15 residues. The CDR3 nucleotides are TGTGCCAGCAGCTTAAGAGGCGGTTACAACTATGGCTACACCTTC. Amino acids: CASSLRGGYNYGYTF.

In its sample, this clone was seen a few times. V and J are TRBV5-4 and TRBJ2-3, with D maybe TRBD2 (5 bases). Trimming took off 0 bases at V and 4 bases at J, with 12 bases between the two ends. Per the germline V gene, CDR1 is SGHNT and CDR2 is YYREEE (reference sequence). There are 15 residues in the CDR3. The CDR3 region has the DNA TGTGCCAGCAGCTTGGTCGAGGGCCGGGCAGATACGCAGTATTTT. This codes for CASSLVEGRADTQYF.

The chain is built from TRBV27 and TRBJ2-1; TRBD2 agrees at 10 bases. Losses at the gene ends were 4 bases for V and 5 bases for J; bases not matched to a gene: 8. The CDR3 covers 16 residues. The germline gives CDR1 MNHEY, CDR2 SMNVEV (reference sequence). The CDR3 spells CASSWPSGSINNEQFF. In nucleotides, the CDR3 is TGTGCCAGCAGTTGGCCTAGCGGGAGCATAAACAATGAGCAGTTCTTC.

J is TRBJ2-3 and V is TRBV29-1, with 8 bases aligning to TRBD2. The CDR3 is made up of 15 amino acids. The germline gives CDR1 SQVTM, CDR2 ANQGSEA. Germline trimming cut 4 bases from V and 3 bases from J; bases unmatched to any gene: 9. This CDR3 is CSVGYSGTRTDTQYF. The CDR3 DNA is TGCAGCGTTGGGTATAGCGGGACGAGGACAGATACGCAGTATTTT.

This clone has a handful of counts. The V call is TRBV20-1, the J call TRBJ1-2; 7 bases agree with TRBD1. Germline V CDR1 and CDR2: DFQATT, SNEGSKA (reference sequence). The CDR3 sequence is 11 residues long. CDR3 residues: CGRQGDVGYTF. The DNA for the CDR3 is TGCGGCAGACAGGGAGACGTTGGCTACACCTTC.

The chain combines TRBV7-2 with TRBJ2-1; 12 bases map to TRBD2. The CDR3 contains 18 residues. From germline, CDR1 is SGHTA and CDR2 FQGNSA. V gave up 1 base and J gave up 5 bases; unmatched junction bases: 9. CDR3 bases: TGTGCCAGCAGCTTAGAGCTAGCGGGAGGGCCGCTGGACAATGAGCAGTTCTTC. It is translated as CASSLELAGGPLDNEQFF.

This chain uses TRBV4-2 with TRBJ2-1; weak D call: TRBD2 (5 bases). This CDR3 is built from 14 residues. Trimming pared 4 bases from V and 10 bases from J, leaving 17 bases between. Germline V gene lookup returns CDR1 LGHNA and CDR2 YNFKEQ. CDR3 coding DNA: TGTGCCAGCAGCCCCCTTCGGCTGAGCGGAGAGCAGTTCTTC. Amino acids: CASSPLRLSGEQFF.

CDR3 in amino acids: CASSLHSSGGRVTEAFF. As DNA, the CDR3 is TGTGCCAGCAGTCTGCACTCATCCGGGGGTCGGGTCACTGAAGCTTTCTTT. The chain recombines TRBV27 with TRBJ1-1; a weak D match, TRBD1 (5 bases). The V gene's germline CDR1 is MNHEY and CDR2 SMNVEV (reference sequence). This CDR3 has 17 residues. The V gene lost 5 bases and the J gene lost 4 bases, with 23 bases spanning the gap.

Only a few counts were recorded for this clone. The chain joins TRBV18 to TRBJ1-5, with TRBD1 matching over 8 bases. Trimming took 4 bases from V and 5 from J; bases not matched to a gene: 4. This CDR3 is 14 amino acids long. Germline CDR1 and CDR2: KGHSH and LQKENI. In DNA, the CDR3 is TGTGCCAGCTCACTTCAGGGGGCGGATCAGCCCCAGCATTTT. Protein product: CASSLQGADQPQHF.

This clone was seen a single time. The chain carries TRBV18 and TRBJ2-5; D is unresolved. Germline CDR1 is KGHSH and CDR2 is LQKENI. V lost 1 base, J lost 4 bases, and 4 bases lay in between. The CDR3 consists of 12 residues. CDR3 amino acids: CASSPLGETQYF. CDR3 bases: TGTGCCAGCTCACCACTCGGAGAGACCCAGTACTTC.

The chain joins TRBV30 to TRBJ1-1; the D gene is possibly TRBD1 (5 bases). This CDR3 comprises 14 residues. The ends were cut back, 3 bases at V and 0 bases at J, with 11 bases in the middle. Germline V gene lookup returns CDR1 GTSNPN and CDR2 SVGIG (reference sequence). This CDR3 is CAWSTRAMNTEAFF. In nucleotides, the CDR3 is TGTGCCTGGAGCACCAGGGCAATGAACACTGAAGCTTTCTTT.

This chain uses TRBV5-1 with TRBJ2-7, with a tentative D call TRBD1 (5 bases). The CDR3 extends over 15 amino acids. V gave up 0 bases and J gave up 1 base, with 11 bases separating them. Germline loops: CDR1 SGHRS, CDR2 YFSETQ. Written as DNA, the CDR3 is TGCGCCAGCAGCTTGGATAGCTGGACATCCTACGAGCAGTACTTC. Protein sequence: CASSLDSWTSYEQYF.

V and J are TRBV5-1 and TRBJ2-3, with D perhaps TRBD2 (5 bases). Between the trimmed V and J ends, which lost 2 bases and 4 bases, there was a span of 11 bases. CDR3 size: 14 residues. The germline CDR1 and CDR2 sequences are SGHRS and YFSETQ. The CDR3 sequence: CASSFPSRSDTQYF. CDR3 sequence (DNA): TGCGCCAGCAGCTTCCCTAGCAGGTCAGATACGCAGTATTTT.